A selection of T cell receptor beta chains follows, all from one sample in a study of blood T cell repertoires in COVID-19. Sequencing was performed with immunoSEQ multiplex PCR; in TCRdb, only in-frame clones are kept and a portion is missing. This repertoire shows around 52,000 clones, more than 75% found once; its top ten account for under 8.5%. Material: peripheral blood. Receptors were obtained from a woman aged 80 or over with acute or convalescent COVID-19. Each CDR3 is given with its conserved first and last residue. Fields, in order: CDR3 protein, CDR3 DNA, clone size, J gene, D gene, V gene. The D gene is left open where the match is weak. Only part of the rows carry a size: once, few, many, or a class if the clone is expanded.

CDR3: CASSLSGSMYNEQFF; DNA: TGTGCCAGCAGCTTAAGCGGGAGTATGTACAATGAGCAGTTCTTC; size: .; J: TRBJ2-1; D: TRBD2; V: TRBV7-2
CDR3: CAISEPNNRGRSYEQYF; DNA: TGTGCCATCAGTGAGCCTAATAACAGGGGGCGGTCCTACGAGCAGTACTTC; size: .; J: TRBJ2-7; D: TRBD1; V: TRBV10-3
CDR3: CASSPYGQQMNTEAFF; DNA: TGTGCCAGCTCACCCTATGGACAGCAGATGAACACTGAAGCTTTCTTT; size: .; J: TRBJ1-1; D: .; V: TRBV18
CDR3: CASSLVAGRGYNNEQFF; DNA: TGTGCCAGCAGCTTGGTGGCGGGGAGAGGGTATAACAATGAGCAGTTCTTC; size: .; J: TRBJ2-1; D: .; V: TRBV7-3
CDR3: CAWKSYGGSDTQYF; DNA: TGTGCCTGGAAGTCTTATGGCGGGTCAGATACGCAGTATTTT; size: .; J: TRBJ2-3; D: .; V: TRBV30
CDR3: CASSADPTNYGYTF; DNA: TGTGCCAGCAGCGCCGACCCGACAAACTATGGCTACACCTTC; size: .; J: TRBJ1-2; D: .; V: TRBV9
CDR3: CASSPTGLAGAETQYF; DNA: TGTGCCAGCAGCCCAACGGGATTAGCGGGAGCTGAGACCCAGTACTTC; size: .; J: TRBJ2-5; D: TRBD2; V: TRBV7-6
CDR3: CASSLGVFNQPQHF; DNA: TGTGCCAGCAGCTTGGGAGTTTTCAATCAGCCCCAGCATTTT; size: .; J: TRBJ1-5; D: .; V: TRBV5-5
CDR3: CATRQGSYEQYF; DNA: TGTGCCACTCGACAGGGTTCCTACGAGCAGTACTTC; size: .; J: TRBJ2-7; D: TRBD1; V: TRBV19
CDR3: CASSLVPQDSQETQYF; DNA: TGTGCCAGCAGCTTAGTCCCCCAGGACAGTCAAGAGACCCAGTACTTC; size: .; J: TRBJ2-5; D: .; V: TRBV11-2
CDR3: CASSRAGTLQETQYF; DNA: TGTGCCAGCAGCAGAGCCGGGACTCTTCAAGAGACCCAGTACTTC; size: .; J: TRBJ2-5; D: .; V: TRBV27
CDR3: CASSQTGSGANVLTF; DNA: TGTGCCAGCAGCCAGACAGGCTCTGGGGCCAACGTCCTGACTTTC; size: once; J: TRBJ2-6; D: .; V: TRBV5-5
CDR3: CASSQGIRGAKNIQYF; DNA: TGTGCCAGCAGCCAAGGAATTCGGGGAGCCAAAAACATTCAGTACTTC; size: .; J: TRBJ2-4; D: .; V: TRBV3-1/TRBV3-2
CDR3: CASSQAPGQGTGYTF; DNA: TGCGCCAGCAGCCAAGCCCCGGGACAGGGGACCGGCTACACCTTC; size: .; J: TRBJ1-2; D: TRBD1; V: TRBV4-1
CDR3: CASLPRGSKMIYGYTF; DNA: TGTGCCAGCCTCCCGAGGGGGTCCAAAATGATCTATGGCTACACCTTC; size: .; J: TRBJ1-2; D: .; V: TRBV27
CDR3: CASSLAGGGQNIQYF; DNA: TGCGCCAGCAGCTTGGCGGGAGGGGGCCAAAACATTCAGTACTTC; size: .; J: TRBJ2-4; D: .; V: TRBV5-1
CDR3: CASSPRTGVGNTEAFF; DNA: TGTGCCAGCTCACCACGGACAGGGGTCGGGAACACTGAAGCTTTCTTT; size: few; J: TRBJ1-1; D: TRBD1; V: TRBV18
CDR3: CASSLALRGSDGYTF; DNA: TGTGCCAGCAGCTTGGCCCTCAGGGGATCGGATGGCTACACCTTC; size: .; J: TRBJ1-2; D: .; V: TRBV5-6
CDR3: CASTGAISTDTQYF; DNA: TGTGCCAGCACAGGCGCCATTAGCACAGATACGCAGTATTTT; size: .; J: TRBJ2-3; D: .; V: TRBV28
CDR3: CAIRSPGGGTEAFF; DNA: TGTGCCATCAGGAGCCCTGGCGGTGGCACTGAAGCTTTCTTT; size: few; J: TRBJ1-1; D: .; V: TRBV10-3
CDR3: CASSPQILAGGGGEQYF; DNA: TGCGCCAGCAGTCCGCAAATACTAGCGGGAGGGGGTGGCGAGCAGTACTTC; size: .; J: TRBJ2-7; D: TRBD2; V: TRBV4-1
CDR3: CASMPLGAGSNQPQHF; DNA: TGTGCCAGCATGCCCCTCGGTGCCGGGAGCAATCAGCCCCAGCATTTT; size: .; J: TRBJ1-5; D: .; V: TRBV5-5